Sequencing of this TCR beta chain was carried out in a study of blood T cells in healthy people across ages. Study results and caveats: More naive CD4+ cells and higher diversity were found in long-lived than in aged donors. Measured against age, TCR beta diversity per million T cells decreased in a roughly linear manner. Observed TCR beta diversity showed a strong correlation with the percentage of naive T cells as measured by flow cytometry.

PCR was performed a second time for roughly 7 to 12 cycles using a sample-barcoded 5' primer and a J-beta primer mix. TCRdb passed the 5' RACE reads through MiXCR, listing each CDR3 protein once. The table shows about 2 million distinct CDR3 sequences, with 49% occurring only once. For this clonotype: Its antigen is not identified.

Trimming cost V 2 bases and J 4 bases, with 15 bases left between them. Germline-derived CDR1 and CDR2 are MDHEN and SYDVKM. This CDR3 contains 15 residues. J is TRBJ2-7 and V is TRBV28; TRBD1 is a possible D gene (6 bases). The receptor was isolated from a woman aged 40 to 50 in good health. Material: blood. The CDR3 spells CASSLGTLGAYEQYF. Written as DNA, the CDR3 is TGTGCCAGCAGTTTAGGGACCCTGGGGGCGTACGAGCAGTACTTC.